The 27 T cell receptor beta chains reported below all come from one sample, sequenced in a study of T cell clonality in common variable immunodeficiency. Overall study results and limits: Common variable immunodeficiency TCR beta sequences reportedly had fewer deletions and N-nucleotide insertions.

Here immunoSEQ multiplex PCR was the method, and the copy in TCRdb shows in-frame clones only, minus some. The table lists approximately 30,000 clones, no singletons, with less than 30% in the top ten. These TCRs are of unknown antigen specificity. Sequences were obtained from peripheral blood mononuclear cells. These receptors came from a human donor with common variable immunodeficiency.

This clone occurred a few times. At one of its ends the junction is not consistent with the germline gene, which may arise from a read error. The CDR3 end is not reached by the read, which stops 3 residues before it; the germline J gene fills it in. This chain joins TRBV6-2 or TRBV6-3 and TRBJ2-1, with TRBD1 identical over 9 bases. The V gene's germline CDR1 is MNHEY and CDR2 SVGEGT. CDR3 size: 15 residues. The CDR3 sequence: CTSPGTGKVWGEQFF. The CDR3 DNA, read in part, is TGTACCAGCCCGGGGACAGGGAAGGTCTGGGGTGAG.

This clone occurred a few times. The read terminates 3 residues ahead of where the CDR3 ends, so the germline J gene completes it. The genes are TRBV6-1 and TRBJ2-5, with D perhaps matching TRBD2 (6 bases). CDR1 and CDR2 (germline): MNHNS, SASEGT. There are 17 residues in the CDR3. V dropped 5 bases and J dropped 2 bases, with 21 bases sitting between them. This chain's CDR3 is CASSKGHGSGLQETQYF. Partial CDR3 DNA: TGTGCCAGCAGTAAAGGACATGGGAGCGGGCTACAAGAGACC.

There are a few counts of this clone. The read terminates 3 residues ahead of where the CDR3 ends, so the germline J gene completes it. The rearrangement uses TRBV2 and TRBJ2-2; 9 nucleotides align to TRBD1. CDR3 size: 14 residues. CDR1 and CDR2 (germline): SNHLY, FYNNEI. Unmatched junction bases numbered 4, after V lost 8 bases and J lost 3 bases. CDR3: CASLQGAYTGELFF. The part of the CDR3 DNA that was read is TGTGCCAGCCTACAGGGGGCCTACACCGGGGAG.

As regards this clone: Read data end 3 residues before the CDR3 end; the end is taken from the germline J gene. The chain has TRBV7-6 and TRBJ2-2; 7 bases map to TRBD1. The germline CDR1 and CDR2 sequences are SGHVS and FNYEAQ. V lost 5 bases, J lost 5 bases, and 5 bases stayed unmatched. CDR3 length: 14 amino acids. CDR3: CASSLGGATGELFF. Incomplete CDR3 DNA: TGTGCCAGCAGCCTAGGGGGCGCGACCGGGGAG.

Comments on this clone: The CDR3 extends 3 residues past the end of the read, so its final part is completed from the germline J gene. The chain links TRBV30 to TRBJ1-4; D not resolved. Germline V gene data show CDR1 as GTSNPN and CDR2 as SVGIG (reference sequence). The V and J ends lost 0 bases and 5 bases respectively, with 10 bases between them. The CDR3 runs 14 residues. The CDR3 loop reads CAWSVLSGNEKLFF. The sequenced part of the CDR3 DNA is TGTGCCTGGAGTGTACTATCCGGGAATGAAAAA.

This clone occurred many times. The CDR3 end lies 3 residues beyond the end of the read and is filled in from the germline J gene. Other DNA variants within this sample encode the same CDR3. V is TRBV6-2 or TRBV6-3 and J is TRBJ2-7, with TRBD2 identical over 7 bases. This CDR3 is built from 15 residues. V dropped 1 base and J dropped 2; count of bases not matched to a gene: 5. The germline gives CDR1 MNHEY, CDR2 SVGEGT. The sequenced CDR3 bases are TGTGCCAGCAGTTACTGGCTAGCGGAGACCTACGAG. Its protein product is CASSYWLAETYE. The entire CDR3 sequence reads CASSYWLAETYEQYF.

There are a few counts of this clone. Sequencing ends 3 residues short of the CDR3 end; the germline J gene provides the rest. The chain has TRBV20-1 and TRBJ1-2, with D possibly being TRBD1 (6 bases). Trimming took off 0 bases at V and 7 bases at J, with 18 bases between the two ends. Germline V gives CDR1 DFQATT, CDR2 SNEGSKA (reference sequence). This CDR3 comprises 15 residues. CDR3 DNA (partial): TGCAGTGCTAGAGATCGTCTGTTAACAGGGTCTGGC. It is translated as CSARDRLLTGSG. The whole CDR3 protein reads CSARDRLLTGSGYTF.

This clone was seen a handful of times. The CDR3 end falls 3 residues outside the read, so it is completed with the germline J gene. V and J are TRBV7-2 and TRBJ2-1; D is uncertain. The germline V gene encodes CDR1 SGHTA and CDR2 FQGNSA. V was pared by 3 bases and J by 7 bases, with 4 bases between. There are 11 residues in the CDR3. The sequenced CDR3 bases are TGTGCCAGCAGCTTCCTTAATGAG. Its translation is CASSFLNE. The entire CDR3 sequence reads CASSFLNEQFF.

The sample holds many counts of this clone. The read comes to an end 3 residues before the CDR3 does, leaving the germline J gene to fill in the end. The gene calls are TRBV7-3 and TRBJ2-1; D may be TRBD2 (5 bases). The CDR3 totals 16 residues. Germline lookup yields CDR1 SGHTA and CDR2 FQGTGA. Trimming removed 5 bases from V and 7 bases from J, with 21 bases in between. Incomplete CDR3 DNA: TGTGCCAGCAGCCCCCCCGCGGGTTCTGGCAGGAATGAG. This translates into CASSPPAGSGRNE. The CDR3 in full is CASSPPAGSGRNEQFF. Combining the CDR3 with reference TRBV7-3 and TRBJ2-1 gives the whole variable domain GAGVSQTPSNKVTEKGKYVELRCDPISGHTALYWYRQSLGQGPEFLIYFQGTGAADDSGLPNDRFFAVRPEGSVSTLKIQRTERGDSAVYLCASSPPAGSGRNEQFFGPGTRLTVL.

At least ten counts were recorded for this clone. The sequence runs out 3 residues before the end of the CDR3; the remainder is reconstructed from the germline J gene. The chain has TRBV4-2 and TRBJ2-1; D might be TRBD2 (6 bases). V shed 0 bases and J shed 5 bases, with 14 bases lying between them. CDR1 is LGHNA, CDR2 YNFKEQ, per germline. This CDR3 has 16 residues. The part of the CDR3 DNA that was read is TGTGCCAGCAGCCAAGATGTGCGGGGTGGGCACAATGAG. Protein sequence: CASSQDVRGGHNE. The full CDR3 reads CASSQDVRGGHNEQFF.

This clone was seen at least ten times. The DNA ends 3 residues before the CDR3 does, and the rest of the CDR3 is filled in from the germline J gene. The rearrangement joins TRBV10-3 to TRBJ2-1, with 7 bases lining up with TRBD1. The length of the CDR3 is 16 residues. V trimming: 7 bases; J trimming: 3 bases; junction bases outside the gene matches: 12. Germline V gene sequence: CDR1 ENHRY, CDR2 SYGVKD. CDR3 DNA, as far as it was read: TGTGCCATCAACGACCCCACGAGACAGGGCTACAATGAG. Protein sequence: CAINDPTRQGYNE. Given in full, the CDR3 is CAINDPTRQGYNEQFF.

This clone was found a few times. Read data end 3 residues before the CDR3 end; the end is taken from the germline J gene. The V and J genes are TRBV7-7 and TRBJ2-1; tentatively, D is TRBD2 (5 bases). The CDR3 extends over 16 amino acids. Germline V CDR1 and CDR2: SSHAT, FNYEAQ (reference sequence). The ends were cut back, 1 base at V and 5 bases at J, with 15 bases in the middle. The CDR3 loop reads CASSLGVGGLNNEQFF. The part of the CDR3 DNA that was read is TGTGCCAGCAGCTTAGGGGTAGGTGGACTTAACAATGAG. Full variable domain (outside the CDR3, taken from reference TRBV7-7 and TRBJ2-1): GAGVSQSPRYKVTKRGQDVTLRCDPISSHATLYWYQQALGQGPEFLTYFNYEAQPDKSGLPSDRFSAERPEGSISTLTIQRTEQRDSAMYRCASSLGVGGLNNEQFFGPGTRLTVL.

This clone was found many times. The read halts 3 residues ahead of the CDR3 end, with the missing end drawn from the germline J gene. The chain links TRBV7-9 to TRBJ2-5, with D perhaps TRBD2 (6 bases). Germline assignment: CDR1 SEHNR and CDR2 FQNEAQ (reference sequence). The CDR3 has 14 amino acids. Trimming removed 5 bases from V and 1 base from J, with 11 bases in between. The CDR3 loop reads CASSPGTGQETQYF. The covered CDR3 bases are TGTGCCAGCAGCCCGGGGACTGGCCAAGAGACC.

A word on this clone: The read terminates 3 residues before the CDR3 end, so the remaining end is supplied by the germline J gene. The J gene is TRBJ2-7, the V gene TRBV6-2 or TRBV6-3, with 7 bases identical to TRBD2. V trimming: 2 bases; J trimming: 3 bases; junction bases outside the gene matches: 1. CDR1 MNHEY and CDR2 SVGEGT come from the germline V gene. The CDR3 covers 13 residues. The CDR3 bases that were read are TGTGCCAGCAGTTACGCGGGGGACTACGAG. Its protein product is CASSYAGDYE. The entire CDR3 protein is CASSYAGDYEQYF.

Remarks on this clone: The sequence runs out 3 residues before the end of the CDR3; the remainder is reconstructed from the germline J gene. V and J are TRBV19 and TRBJ2-2; 9 bases are shared with TRBD1. Germline V gene data show CDR1 as LNHDA and CDR2 as SQIVND (reference sequence). CDR3 length: 15 amino acids. V was clipped by 10 bases and J by 3 bases; unmatched bases: 9. Incomplete CDR3 DNA: TGTGCCATTCAGACCGGGACAGGGCACACCGGGGAG. It yields the protein CAIQTGTGHTGE. The CDR3 in its entirety is CAIQTGTGHTGELFF. Based on the CDR3 plus reference TRBV19 and TRBJ2-2, the full variable domain is DGGITQSPKYLFRKEGQNVTLSCEQNLNHDAMYWYRQDPGQGLRLIYYSQIVNDFQKGDIAEGYSVSREKKESFPLTVTSAQKNPTAFYLCAIQTGTGHTGELFFGEGSRLTVL.

Note on this clone: The read comes to an end 3 residues before the CDR3 does, leaving the germline J gene to fill in the end. The V and J genes are TRBV11-2 and TRBJ2-3; 12 bases match TRBD1. The CDR3 sequence is 15 residues long. CDR1 and CDR2 from the germline V gene are SGHAT and FQNNGV. V trimming: 4 bases; J trimming: 5 bases; junction bases outside the gene matches: 4. CDR3 bases read: TGTGCCAGCAGCTCCCGGGACAGGGGGCAAGATACG. Translation gives CASSSRDRGQDT. The CDR3 as a whole reads CASSSRDRGQDTQYF. Based on the CDR3 plus reference TRBV11-2 and TRBJ2-3, the full variable domain is EAGVAQSPRYKIIEKRQSVAFWCNPISGHATLYWYQQILGQGPKLLIQFQNNGVVDDSQLPKDRFSAERLKGVDSTLKIQPAKLEDSAVYLCASSSRDRGQDTQYFGPGTRLTVL.

There are many counts of this clone. The read finishes 3 residues shy of the CDR3 end, and the germline J gene is used to complete it. The chain has TRBV7-2 and TRBJ2-1, with D perhaps TRBD1 (5 bases). The CDR3 sequence is 13 residues long. Deletions cut 5 bases from V and 1 base from J, with 6 bases between. The germline V gene has CDR1 SGHTA and CDR2 FQGNSA. The sequenced CDR3 bases are TGTGCCAGCAGCCCAGGGTCCTACAATGAG. This translates into CASSPGSYNE. In full, the CDR3 is CASSPGSYNEQFF.

This clone came up many times. The CDR3 end lies 3 residues beyond the end of the read and is filled in from the germline J gene. The J gene is TRBJ1-6, the V gene TRBV10-3, with 7 bases that match TRBD1. The trim removed 10 bases at V and 10 bases at J, leaving 10 bases unmatched. Germline V CDR1 and CDR2: ENHRY, SYGVKD. The CDR3 is made up of 13 amino acids. The CDR3 protein is CATRTTGESPLHF. Partial CDR3 DNA: TGTGCCACCAGAACAACAGGGGAATCACCC.

To note about this clone: The CDR3 extends 3 residues past the end of the read, so its final part is completed from the germline J gene. This rearrangement joins TRBV20-1 to TRBJ2-7; D may be TRBD2 (6 bases). The length of the CDR3 is 14 residues. Germline assignment: CDR1 DFQATT and CDR2 SNEGSKA (reference sequence). V was cut by 5 bases and J by 0 bases, with 14 bases left in between. CDR3 sequence: CSAYNRGGSYEQYF. The sequenced part of the CDR3 DNA is TGCAGTGCTTACAATAGGGGAGGCTCCTACGAG.

This clone has a handful of counts. The read comes to an end 3 residues before the CDR3 does, leaving the germline J gene to fill in the end. V usage is TRBV7-9 and J usage is TRBJ2-3, with 15 bases identical to TRBD2. In germline, CDR1 is SEHNR, CDR2 FQNEAQ (reference sequence). CDR3 length: 15 amino acids. V gave up 7 bases and J gave up 7 bases; unmatched junction bases: 6. CDR3 sequence reads: CASTGTSGGPNTQYF. The covered CDR3 bases are TGTGCCAGCACTGGGACTAGCGGGGGGCCGAATACG.

This clone was recorded a few times. CDR3 DNA (partial): TGTGCCAGCAGCTTAGGGGTTTCGGGTTCCAATCAGCCC. It yields the protein CASSLGVSGSNQP. The CDR3, in full, reads CASSLGVSGSNQPQHF. The chain joins TRBV7-6 to TRBJ1-5; no definite D call. The CDR3 is cut off 3 residues early in the read; its end comes from the germline J gene. This CDR3 comprises 16 residues. The V and J ends lost 1 base and 3 bases respectively, with 13 bases between them. Germline V CDR1 and CDR2: SGHVS, FNYEAQ.

Many counts were recorded for this clone. The CDR3 loop is CASSYHTSGGATQYF. The covered CDR3 bases are TGTGCCAGCAGTTACCACACTAGCGGGGGGGCGACG. The chain is built from TRBV6-2 or TRBV6-3 and TRBJ2-3; TRBD2 matches 13 bases. The read ends 3 residues shy of where the CDR3 ends; the end is completed using the germline J gene. Per germline, CDR1 MNHEY and CDR2 SVGEGT. The CDR3 contains 15 residues.

This clone came up a few times. The read stops 3 residues short of the end of the CDR3; the missing end is completed from the germline J gene. The chain recombines TRBV30 with TRBJ1-5; possible D gene TRBD1, 6 bases. From germline, CDR1 is GTSNPN and CDR2 SVGIG (reference sequence). The CDR3 covers 14 residues. Trimming took off 1 base at V and 7 bases at J, with 14 bases between the two ends. The DNA read from the CDR3 is TGTGCCTGGAGTGAAGGGGGGGCGCGACAGCCC. It translates to CAWSEGGARQP. In full, the CDR3 is CAWSEGGARQPQHF. Full variable domain (outside the CDR3, taken from reference TRBV30 and TRBJ1-5): SQTIHQWPATLVQPVGSPLSLECTVEGTSNPNLYWYRQAAGRGLQLLFYSVGIGQISSEVPQNLSASRPQDRQFILSSKKLLLSDSGFYLCAWSEGGARQPQHFGDGTRLSIL.

Of note for this clone: The observed sequence ends 3 residues before the CDR3 terminus, with the missing tail filled in from the germline J gene. V usage is TRBV7-2 and J usage is TRBJ2-4, with TRBD1 matching over 11 bases. Germline V lookup: CDR1 SGHTA, CDR2 FQGNSA. The J segment lost 6 bases and the V segment lost 7 bases, leaving 8 bases of the junction unmatched. This CDR3 has 15 amino acids. Partial CDR3 DNA: TGTGCCAGCACCCTGGGGACAGGGGGTTCAAACATT. It is translated as CASTLGTGGSNI. The full CDR3 is CASTLGTGGSNIQYF.

This clone was counted many times. The observed sequence ends 3 residues before the CDR3 terminus, with the missing tail filled in from the germline J gene. The chain has TRBV29-1 and TRBJ1-2; a possible D gene is TRBD1 (6 bases). The V gene lost 8 bases and the J gene lost 7 bases, with 14 bases spanning the gap. The CDR3 runs to 11 residues. Germline V lookup: CDR1 SQVTM, CDR2 ANQGSEA. The part of the CDR3 DNA that was read is TGCAGCCAGGCGGGGGCAGGTGGC. Its translation is CSQAGAGG. The entire CDR3 reads CSQAGAGGYTF.

This clone showed up just a few times. A much bigger clone sits one base away, suggesting this may be a read error. The CDR3 goes on 3 residues after the read ends, and that part is filled in from the germline J gene. The chain joins TRBV13 to TRBJ1-4, with 7 bases aligning to TRBD1. CDR3 size: 12 residues. The germline V gene encodes CDR1 PRHDT and CDR2 FYEKMQ (reference sequence). V was clipped by 7 bases and J by 8 bases; unmatched bases: 4. The CDR3 loop reads CASNRGKEKLFF. The CDR3 bases that were read are TGTGCCAGCAACAGGGGTAAGGAAAAA.

In its sample, this clone was seen a few times. The read is 3 residues too short to cover the CDR3 end, so that end is filled in from the germline J gene. Other DNA sequences within the sample encode an identical CDR3. The chain combines TRBV6-2 or TRBV6-3 with TRBJ2-3; 10 bases map to TRBD2. The CDR3 loop spans 16 amino acids. Germline V gene data show CDR1 as MNHEY and CDR2 as SVGEGT. V trimming: 5 bases; J trimming: 2 bases; junction bases outside the gene matches: 7. The CDR3: CASSLLAGALTDTQYF. The part of the CDR3 DNA that was read is TGTGCCAGCAGTCTGCTAGCGGGGGCTCTCACAGATACG.